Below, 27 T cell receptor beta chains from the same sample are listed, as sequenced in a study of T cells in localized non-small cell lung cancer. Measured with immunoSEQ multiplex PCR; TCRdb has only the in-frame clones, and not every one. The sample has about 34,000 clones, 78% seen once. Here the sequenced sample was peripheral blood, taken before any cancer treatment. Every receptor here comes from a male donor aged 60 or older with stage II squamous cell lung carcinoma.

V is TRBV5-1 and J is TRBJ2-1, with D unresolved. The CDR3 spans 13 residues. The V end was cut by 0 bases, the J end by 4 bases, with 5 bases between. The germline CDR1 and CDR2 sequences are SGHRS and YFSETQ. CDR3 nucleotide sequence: TGCGCCAGCAGCTTGGAGAGTTACAATGAGCAGTTCTTC. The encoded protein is CASSLESYNEQFF.

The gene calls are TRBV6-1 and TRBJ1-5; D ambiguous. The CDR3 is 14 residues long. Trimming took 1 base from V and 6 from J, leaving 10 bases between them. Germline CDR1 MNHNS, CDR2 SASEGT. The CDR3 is CASSEEWTSQPQHF. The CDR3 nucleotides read TGTGCCAGCAGTGAAGAGTGGACTTCTCAGCCCCAGCATTTT.

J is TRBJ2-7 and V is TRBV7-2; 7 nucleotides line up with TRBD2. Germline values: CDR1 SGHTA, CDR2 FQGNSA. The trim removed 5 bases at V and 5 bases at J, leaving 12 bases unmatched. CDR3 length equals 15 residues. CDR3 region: CASSPTAGVLDEQYF. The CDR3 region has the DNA TGTGCCAGCAGCCCCACCGCGGGAGTTCTGGACGAGCAGTACTTC.

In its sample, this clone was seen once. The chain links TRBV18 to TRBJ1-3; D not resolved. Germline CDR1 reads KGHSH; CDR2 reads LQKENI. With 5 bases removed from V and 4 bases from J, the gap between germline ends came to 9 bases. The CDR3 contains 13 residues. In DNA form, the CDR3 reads TGTGCCAGCTCAGACGGTCGAGGAAACACCATATATTTT. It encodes CASSDGRGNTIYF.

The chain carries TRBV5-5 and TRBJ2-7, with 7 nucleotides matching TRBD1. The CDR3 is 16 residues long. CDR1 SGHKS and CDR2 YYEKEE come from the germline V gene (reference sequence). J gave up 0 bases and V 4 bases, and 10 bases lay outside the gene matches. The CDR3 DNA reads TGTGCCAGCAGCACACAACCGGGACAGACCTCCTACGAGCAGTACTTC. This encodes CASSTQPGQTSYEQYF.

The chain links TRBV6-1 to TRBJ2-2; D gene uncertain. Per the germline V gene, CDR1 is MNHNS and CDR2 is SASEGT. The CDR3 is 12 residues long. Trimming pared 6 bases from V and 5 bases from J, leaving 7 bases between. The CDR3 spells CASREPTGELFF. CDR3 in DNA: TGTGCCAGCAGGGAGCCTACCGGGGAGCTGTTTTTT.

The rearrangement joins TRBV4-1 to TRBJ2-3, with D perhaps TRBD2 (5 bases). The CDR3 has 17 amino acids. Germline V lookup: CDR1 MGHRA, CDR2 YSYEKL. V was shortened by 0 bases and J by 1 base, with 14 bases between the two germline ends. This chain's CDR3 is CASSQDGPGTGTDTQYF. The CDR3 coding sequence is TGCGCCAGCAGCCAAGATGGACCGGGAACAGGCACAGATACGCAGTATTTT.

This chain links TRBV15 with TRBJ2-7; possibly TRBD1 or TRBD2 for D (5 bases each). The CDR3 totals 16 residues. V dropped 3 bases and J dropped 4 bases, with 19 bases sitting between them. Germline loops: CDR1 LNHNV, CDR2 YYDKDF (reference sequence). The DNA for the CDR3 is TGTGCCACCAGCAGCCCGGGGCAGGGAAACCATTACGAGCAGTACTTC. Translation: CATSSPGQGNHYEQYF.

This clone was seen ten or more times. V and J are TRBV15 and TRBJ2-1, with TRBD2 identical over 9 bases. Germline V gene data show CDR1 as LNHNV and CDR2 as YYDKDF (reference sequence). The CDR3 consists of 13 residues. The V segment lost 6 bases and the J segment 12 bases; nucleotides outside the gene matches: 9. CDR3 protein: CATSSIAGEMQFF. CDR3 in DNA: TGTGCCACCAGTTCTATAGCGGGGGAAATGCAGTTCTTC.

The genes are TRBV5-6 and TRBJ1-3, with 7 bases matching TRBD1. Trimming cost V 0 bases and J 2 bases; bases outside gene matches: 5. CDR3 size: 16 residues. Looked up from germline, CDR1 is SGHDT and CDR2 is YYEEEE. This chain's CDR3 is CASSLGPTGAGNTIYF. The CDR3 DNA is TGTGCCAGCAGCTTGGGCCCTACAGGGGCTGGAAACACCATATATTTT.

The CDR3 nucleotides are TGTGCCAGCAGCTTAAACCAAGAGACCCAGTACTTC. This translates into CASSLNQETQYF. This rearrangement joins TRBV11-1 to TRBJ2-5, with D uncertain. V was shortened by 2 bases and J by 0 bases, with 1 base between the two germline ends. Germline CDR1 and CDR2: SGHAT and FQDESV (reference sequence). The CDR3 totals 12 residues.

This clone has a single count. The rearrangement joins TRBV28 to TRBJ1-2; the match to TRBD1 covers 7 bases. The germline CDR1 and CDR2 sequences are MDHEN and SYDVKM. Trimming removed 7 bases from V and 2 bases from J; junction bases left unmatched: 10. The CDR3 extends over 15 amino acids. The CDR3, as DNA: TGTGCCAGCACCAGGGGGGGTTCCGACAACTATGGCTACACCTTC. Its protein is CASTRGGSDNYGYTF.

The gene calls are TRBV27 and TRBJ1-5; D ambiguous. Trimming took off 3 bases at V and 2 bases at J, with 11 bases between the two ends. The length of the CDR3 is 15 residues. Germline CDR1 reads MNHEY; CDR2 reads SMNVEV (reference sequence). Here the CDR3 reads CASSLNGLGNQPQHF. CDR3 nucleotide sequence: TGTGCCAGCAGTTTGAATGGCTTGGGCAATCAGCCCCAGCATTTT.

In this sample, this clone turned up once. The CDR3: CASSFLDSPLHF. The DNA for the CDR3 is TGTGCCAGCAGCTTCTTGGATTCACCCCTCCACTTT. The rearrangement uses TRBV7-2 and TRBJ1-6, with D hard to call. V lost 3 bases and J 8 bases, leaving 5 bases between the germline ends. Per the germline V gene, CDR1 is SGHTA and CDR2 is FQGNSA. The CDR3 runs 12 residues.

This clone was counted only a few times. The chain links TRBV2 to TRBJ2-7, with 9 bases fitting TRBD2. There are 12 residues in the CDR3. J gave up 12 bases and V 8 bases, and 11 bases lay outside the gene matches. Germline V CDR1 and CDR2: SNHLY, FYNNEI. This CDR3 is CASGGKGLALYF. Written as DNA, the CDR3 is TGTGCCAGCGGCGGAAAAGGACTAGCGTTGTACTTC.

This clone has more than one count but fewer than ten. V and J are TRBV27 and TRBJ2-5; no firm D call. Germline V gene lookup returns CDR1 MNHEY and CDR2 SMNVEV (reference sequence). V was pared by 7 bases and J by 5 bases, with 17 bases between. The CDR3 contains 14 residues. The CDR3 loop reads CASTTSGGLETQYF. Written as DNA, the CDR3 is TGTGCCAGCACCACATCAGGTGGTCTGGAGACCCAGTACTTC.

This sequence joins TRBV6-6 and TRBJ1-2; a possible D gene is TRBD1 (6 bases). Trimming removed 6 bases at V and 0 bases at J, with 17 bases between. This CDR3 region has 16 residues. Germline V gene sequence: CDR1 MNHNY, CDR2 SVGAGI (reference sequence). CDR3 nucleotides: TGTGCCAGCAGAATACCCGGGACACCTCCTAACTATGGCTACACCTTC. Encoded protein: CASRIPGTPPNYGYTF.

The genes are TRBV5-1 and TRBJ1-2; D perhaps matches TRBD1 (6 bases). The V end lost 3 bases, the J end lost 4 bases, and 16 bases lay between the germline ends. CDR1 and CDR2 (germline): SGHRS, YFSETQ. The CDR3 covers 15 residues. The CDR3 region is CASSSNRVPGYGYTF. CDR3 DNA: TGCGCCAGCAGCTCAAACAGGGTCCCTGGCTATGGCTACACCTTC.

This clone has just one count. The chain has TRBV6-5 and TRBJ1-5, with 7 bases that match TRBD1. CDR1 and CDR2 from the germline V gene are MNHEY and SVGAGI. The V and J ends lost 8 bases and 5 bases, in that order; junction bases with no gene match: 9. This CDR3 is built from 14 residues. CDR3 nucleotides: TGTGCCAGCGGTCCGACAGGGAGGGATCAGCCCCAGCATTTT. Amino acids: CASGPTGRDQPQHF.

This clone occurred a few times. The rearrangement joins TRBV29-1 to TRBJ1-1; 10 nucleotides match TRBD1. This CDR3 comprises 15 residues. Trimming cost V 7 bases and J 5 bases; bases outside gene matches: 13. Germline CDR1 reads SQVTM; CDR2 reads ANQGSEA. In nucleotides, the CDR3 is TGCAGCGCGATTAAAAGGGACAGGGGATATACTGAAGCTTTCTTT. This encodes CSAIKRDRGYTEAFF.

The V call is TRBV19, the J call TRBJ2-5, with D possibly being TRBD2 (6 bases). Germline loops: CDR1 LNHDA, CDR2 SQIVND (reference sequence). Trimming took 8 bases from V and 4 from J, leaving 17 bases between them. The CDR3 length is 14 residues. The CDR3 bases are TGTGCCAGTGCCCGGACGGCGGGAAGAGAGACCCAGTACTTC. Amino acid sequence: CASARTAGRETQYF.

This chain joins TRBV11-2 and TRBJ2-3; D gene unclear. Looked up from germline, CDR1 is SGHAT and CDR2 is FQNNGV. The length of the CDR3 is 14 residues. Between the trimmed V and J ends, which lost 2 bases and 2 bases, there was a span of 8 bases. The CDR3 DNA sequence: TGTGCCAGCAGCTTATCGCGGACCACAGATACGCAGTATTTT. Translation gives CASSLSRTTDTQYF. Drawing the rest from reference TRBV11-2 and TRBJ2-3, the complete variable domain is EAGVAQSPRYKIIEKRQSVAFWCNPISGHATLYWYQQILGQGPKLLIQFQNNGVVDDSQLPKDRFSAERLKGVDSTLKIQPAKLEDSAVYLCASSLSRTTDTQYFGPGTRLTVL.

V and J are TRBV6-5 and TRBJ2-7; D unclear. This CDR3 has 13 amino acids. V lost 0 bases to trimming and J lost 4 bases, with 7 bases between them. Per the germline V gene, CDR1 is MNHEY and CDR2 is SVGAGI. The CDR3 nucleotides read TGTGCCAGCAGTTACTCGGACGGGTACGAGCAGTACTTC. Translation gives CASSYSDGYEQYF.

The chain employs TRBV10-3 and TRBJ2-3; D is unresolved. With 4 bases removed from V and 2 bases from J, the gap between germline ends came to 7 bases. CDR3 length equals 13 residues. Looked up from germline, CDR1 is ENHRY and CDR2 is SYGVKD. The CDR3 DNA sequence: TGTGCCATCAGTGGTGTCTTCACAGATACGCAGTATTTT. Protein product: CAISGVFTDTQYF.

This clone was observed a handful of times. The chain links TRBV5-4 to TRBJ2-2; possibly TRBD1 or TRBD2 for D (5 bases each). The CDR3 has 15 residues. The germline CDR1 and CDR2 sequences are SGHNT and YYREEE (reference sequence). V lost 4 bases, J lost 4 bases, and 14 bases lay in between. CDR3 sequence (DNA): TGTGCCAGCAGCCCGCAGGGACGAGGCACCGGGGAGCTGTTTTTT. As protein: CASSPQGRGTGELFF.

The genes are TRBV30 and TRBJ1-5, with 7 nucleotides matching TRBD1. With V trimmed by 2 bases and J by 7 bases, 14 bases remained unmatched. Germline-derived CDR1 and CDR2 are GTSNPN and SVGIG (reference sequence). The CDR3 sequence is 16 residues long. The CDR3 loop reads CAWSPETKGQTQPQHF. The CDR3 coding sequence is TGTGCCTGGAGTCCGGAGACTAAGGGACAGACGCAGCCCCAGCATTTT.

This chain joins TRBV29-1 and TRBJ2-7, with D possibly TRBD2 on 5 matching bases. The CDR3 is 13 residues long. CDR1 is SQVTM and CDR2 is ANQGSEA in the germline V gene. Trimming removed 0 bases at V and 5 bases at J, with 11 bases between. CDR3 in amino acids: CSVEDNPGNEQYF. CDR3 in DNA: TGCAGCGTTGAAGACAATCCCGGGAACGAGCAGTACTTC.